This TCR beta chain is drawn from a study of blood T cell repertoires in COVID-19. The authors' processing: Amplification of reference gene primers provided the estimated nucleated cell counts. This table comes from immunoSEQ multiplex PCR, and its TCRdb copy is limited to in-frame clones, with some not included. V and J calls plus clone size are reproduced from that table; the DNA served to infer D and trimming. The table includes a few hundred thousand clones, about nine tenths detected once. This clone was observed at least ten times. Recruits, aged roughly 18 to 100 years, lived in 25 or so US areas. J lost 6 bases, V lost 2 bases, and 0 bases had no gene match. The length of the CDR3 is 13 residues. Per germline, CDR1 MRHNA and CDR2 SNTAGT.

The rearrangement links TRBV6-4 to TRBJ2-1, with 8 bases that match TRBD2. The origin of this receptor is a woman aged 18-29 years who had recovered from COVID-19. What was sequenced was PBMCs or T cells enriched from blood (not recorded which). CDR3 nucleotides: TGTGCCAGCAGTGACGGGACTAGCAATGAGCAGTTCTTC. Its protein is CASSDGTSNEQFF.